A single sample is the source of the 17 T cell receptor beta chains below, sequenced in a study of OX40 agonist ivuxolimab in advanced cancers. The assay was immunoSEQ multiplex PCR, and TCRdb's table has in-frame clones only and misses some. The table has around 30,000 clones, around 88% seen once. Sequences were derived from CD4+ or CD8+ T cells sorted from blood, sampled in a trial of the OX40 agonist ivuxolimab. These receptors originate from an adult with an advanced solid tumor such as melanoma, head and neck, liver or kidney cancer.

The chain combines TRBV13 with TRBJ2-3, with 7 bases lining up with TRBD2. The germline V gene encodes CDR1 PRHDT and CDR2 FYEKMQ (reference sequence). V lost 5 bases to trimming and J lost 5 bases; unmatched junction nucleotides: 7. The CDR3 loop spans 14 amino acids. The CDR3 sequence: CASSKLAGQDTQYF. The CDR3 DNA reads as TGTGCCAGCAGCAAATTAGCGGGCCAAGATACGCAGTATTTT.

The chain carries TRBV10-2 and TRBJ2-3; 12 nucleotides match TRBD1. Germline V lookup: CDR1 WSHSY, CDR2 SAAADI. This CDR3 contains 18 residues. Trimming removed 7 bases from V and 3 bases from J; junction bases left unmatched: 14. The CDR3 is CASIDPRDRGRRTDTQYF. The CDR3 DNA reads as TGCGCCAGCATCGACCCTCGGGACAGGGGGCGCAGAACAGATACGCAGTATTTT.

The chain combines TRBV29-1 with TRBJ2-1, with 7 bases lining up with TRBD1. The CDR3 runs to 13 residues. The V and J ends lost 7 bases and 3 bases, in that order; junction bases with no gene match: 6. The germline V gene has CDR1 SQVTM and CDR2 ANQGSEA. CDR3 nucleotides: TGCAGCGGTTCCGGGACAGACTACAATGAGCAGTTCTTC. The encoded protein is CSGSGTDYNEQFF.

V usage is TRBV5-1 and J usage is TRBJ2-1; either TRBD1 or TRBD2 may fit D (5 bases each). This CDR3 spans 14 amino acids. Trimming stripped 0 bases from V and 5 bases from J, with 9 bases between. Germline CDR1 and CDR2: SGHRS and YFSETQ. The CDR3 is CASSLGGTNNEQFF. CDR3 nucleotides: TGCGCCAGCAGCTTGGGTGGGACCAACAATGAGCAGTTCTTC.

Written as DNA, the CDR3 is TGTGCCAGCAGCGAGGGACTAGCGGCTAGCACAGATACGCAGTATTTT. It encodes CASSEGLAASTDTQYF. The V gene is TRBV9, the J gene TRBJ2-3; TRBD2 aligns across 11 bases. Per germline, CDR1 SGDLS and CDR2 YYNGEE. Trimming cost V 3 bases and J 0 bases; bases outside gene matches: 3. This CDR3 is built from 16 residues.

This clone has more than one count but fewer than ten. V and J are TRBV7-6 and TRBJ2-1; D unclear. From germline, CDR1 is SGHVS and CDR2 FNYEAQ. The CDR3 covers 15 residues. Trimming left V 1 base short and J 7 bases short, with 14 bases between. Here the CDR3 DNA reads TGTGCCAGCAGCTTAGTTATGGGCCCCTGGAATGAGCAGTTCTTC. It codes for CASSLVMGPWNEQFF. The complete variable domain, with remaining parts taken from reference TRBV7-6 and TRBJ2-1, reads GAGVSQSPRYKVTKRGQDVALRCDPISGHVSLYWYRQALGQGPEFLTYFNYEAQQDKSGLPNDRFSAERPEGSISTLTIQRTEQRDSAMYRCASSLVMGPWNEQFFGPGTRLTVL.

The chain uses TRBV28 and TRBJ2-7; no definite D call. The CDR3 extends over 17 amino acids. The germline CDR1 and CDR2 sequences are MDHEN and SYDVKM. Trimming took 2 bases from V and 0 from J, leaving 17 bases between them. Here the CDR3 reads CASSLRRGSLFSYEQYF. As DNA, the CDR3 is TGTGCCAGCAGTTTACGGCGTGGCAGCCTATTCTCCTACGAGCAGTACTTC.

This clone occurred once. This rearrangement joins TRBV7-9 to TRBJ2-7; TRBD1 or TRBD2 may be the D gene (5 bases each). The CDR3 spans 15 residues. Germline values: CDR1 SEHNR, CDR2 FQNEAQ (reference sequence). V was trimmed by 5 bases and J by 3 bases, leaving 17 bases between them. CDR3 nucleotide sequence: TGTGCCAGCAGCCCCCGGGACGGGAAGGACTACGAGCAGTACTTC. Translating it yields CASSPRDGKDYEQYF.

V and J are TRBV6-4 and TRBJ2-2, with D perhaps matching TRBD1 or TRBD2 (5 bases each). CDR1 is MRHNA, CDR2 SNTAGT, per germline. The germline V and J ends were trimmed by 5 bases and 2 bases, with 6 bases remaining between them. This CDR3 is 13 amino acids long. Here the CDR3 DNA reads TGTGCCAGCAGTCGGGACAACACCGGGGAGCTGTTTTTT. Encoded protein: CASSRDNTGELFF.

The CDR3 is CAISEAGRYEQYF. The CDR3 bases are TGTGCCATCAGTGAGGCAGGGCGCTACGAGCAGTACTTC. J is TRBJ2-7 and V is TRBV10-3, with a tentative D call TRBD1 (5 bases). This CDR3 spans 13 amino acids. V lost 2 bases and J lost 3, with 8 bases in between. Germline assignment: CDR1 ENHRY and CDR2 SYGVKD.

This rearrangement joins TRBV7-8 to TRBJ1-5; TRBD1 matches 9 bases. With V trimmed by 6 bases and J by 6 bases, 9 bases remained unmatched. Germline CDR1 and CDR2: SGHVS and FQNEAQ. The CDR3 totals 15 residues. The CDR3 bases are TGTGCCAGCAGACCGACAGGGGGTGGGGGTCAGCCCCAGCATTTT. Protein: CASRPTGGGGQPQHF.

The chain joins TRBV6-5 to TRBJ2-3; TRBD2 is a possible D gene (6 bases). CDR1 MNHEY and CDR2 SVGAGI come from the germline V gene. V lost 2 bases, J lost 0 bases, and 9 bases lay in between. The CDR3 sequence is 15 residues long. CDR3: CASSYTSSSTDTQYF. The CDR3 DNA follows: TGTGCCAGCAGTTACACTAGCTCTAGCACAGATACGCAGTATTTT.

The CDR3 is CASSRHASGSGFEQYF. The CDR3 DNA reads as TGCGCCAGCAGCCGACATGCTAGCGGGAGCGGTTTCGAGCAGTACTTC. The gene calls are TRBV5-1 and TRBJ2-7, with 10 nucleotides matching TRBD2. Germline V gene sequence: CDR1 SGHRS, CDR2 YFSETQ. This CDR3 spans 16 amino acids. V dropped 4 bases and J dropped 6; count of bases not matched to a gene: 13.

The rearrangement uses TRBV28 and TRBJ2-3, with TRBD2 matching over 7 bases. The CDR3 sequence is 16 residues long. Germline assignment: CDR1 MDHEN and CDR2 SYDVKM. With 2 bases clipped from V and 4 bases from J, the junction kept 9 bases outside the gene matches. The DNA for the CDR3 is TGTGCCAGCAGTTTACTGGCGGGAGCTATTTCAGATACGCAGTATTTT. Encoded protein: CASSLLAGAISDTQYF.

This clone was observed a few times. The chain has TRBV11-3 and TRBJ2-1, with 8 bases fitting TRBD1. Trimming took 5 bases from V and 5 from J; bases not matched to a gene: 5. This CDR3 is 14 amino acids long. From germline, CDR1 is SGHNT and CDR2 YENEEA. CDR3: CASSPGTGHNEQFF. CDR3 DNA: TGTGCCAGCAGCCCCGGGACAGGCCACAATGAGCAGTTCTTC.

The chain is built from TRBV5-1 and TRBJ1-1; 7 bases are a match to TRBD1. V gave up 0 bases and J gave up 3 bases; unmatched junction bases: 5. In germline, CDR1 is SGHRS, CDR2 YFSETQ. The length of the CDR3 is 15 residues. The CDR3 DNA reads TGCGCCAGCAGCTTGGCAGCACAGGGGTACACTGAAGCTTTCTTT. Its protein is CASSLAAQGYTEAFF.

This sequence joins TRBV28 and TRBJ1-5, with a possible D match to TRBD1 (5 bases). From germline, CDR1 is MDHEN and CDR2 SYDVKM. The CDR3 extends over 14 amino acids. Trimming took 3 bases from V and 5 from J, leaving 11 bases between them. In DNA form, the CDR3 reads TGTGCCAGCAGTTTTTCGGGGGGGTATCAGCCCCAGCATTTT. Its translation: CASSFSGGYQPQHF.